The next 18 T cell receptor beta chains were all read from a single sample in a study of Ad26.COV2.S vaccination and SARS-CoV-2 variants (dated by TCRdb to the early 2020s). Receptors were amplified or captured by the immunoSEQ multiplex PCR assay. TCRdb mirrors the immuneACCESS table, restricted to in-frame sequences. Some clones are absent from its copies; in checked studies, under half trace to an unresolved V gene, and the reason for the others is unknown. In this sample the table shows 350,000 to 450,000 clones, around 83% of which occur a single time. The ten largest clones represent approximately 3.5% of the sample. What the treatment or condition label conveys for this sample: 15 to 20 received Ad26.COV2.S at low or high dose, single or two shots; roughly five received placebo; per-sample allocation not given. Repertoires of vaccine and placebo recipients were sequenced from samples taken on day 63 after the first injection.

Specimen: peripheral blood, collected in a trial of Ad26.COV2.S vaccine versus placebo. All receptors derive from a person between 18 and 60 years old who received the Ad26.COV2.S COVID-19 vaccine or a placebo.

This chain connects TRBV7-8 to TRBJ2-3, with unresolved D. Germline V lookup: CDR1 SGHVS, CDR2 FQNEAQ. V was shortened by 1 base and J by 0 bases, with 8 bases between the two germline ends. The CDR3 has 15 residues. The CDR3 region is CASSLVGGSTDTQYF. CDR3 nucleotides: TGTGCCAGCAGCTTAGTTGGCGGAAGCACAGATACGCAGTATTTT. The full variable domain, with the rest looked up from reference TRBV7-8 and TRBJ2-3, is GAGVSQSPRYKVAKRGQDVALRCDPISGHVSLFWYQQALGQGPEFLTYFQNEAQLDKSGLPSDRFFAERPEGSVSTLKIQRTQQEDSAVYLCASSLVGGSTDTQYFGPGTRLTVL.

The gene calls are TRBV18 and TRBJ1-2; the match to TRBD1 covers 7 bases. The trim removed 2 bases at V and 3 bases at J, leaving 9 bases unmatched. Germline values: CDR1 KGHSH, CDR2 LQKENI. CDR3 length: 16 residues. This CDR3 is CASSPTTGAEDYGYTF. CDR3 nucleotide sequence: TGTGCCAGCTCACCAACAACAGGGGCGGAGGACTATGGCTACACCTTC.

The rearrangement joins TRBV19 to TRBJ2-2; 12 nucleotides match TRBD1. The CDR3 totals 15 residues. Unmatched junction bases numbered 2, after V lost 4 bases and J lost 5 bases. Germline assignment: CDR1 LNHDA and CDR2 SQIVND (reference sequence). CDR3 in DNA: TGTGCCAGTAGTAAGGGACAGGGGGCAACCGGGGAGCTGTTTTTT. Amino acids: CASSKGQGATGELFF.

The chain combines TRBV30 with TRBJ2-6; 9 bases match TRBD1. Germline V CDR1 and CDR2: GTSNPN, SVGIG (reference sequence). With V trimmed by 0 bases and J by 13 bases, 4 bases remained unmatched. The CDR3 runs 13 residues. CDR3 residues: CAWSVQGARVLTF. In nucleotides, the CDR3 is TGTGCCTGGAGTGTACAGGGGGCACGGGTCCTGACTTTC. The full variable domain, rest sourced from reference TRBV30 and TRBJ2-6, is SQTIHQWPATLVQPVGSPLSLECTVEGTSNPNLYWYRQAAGRGLQLLFYSVGIGQISSEVPQNLSASRPQDRQFILSSKKLLLSDSGFYLCAWSVQGARVLTFGAGSRLTVL.

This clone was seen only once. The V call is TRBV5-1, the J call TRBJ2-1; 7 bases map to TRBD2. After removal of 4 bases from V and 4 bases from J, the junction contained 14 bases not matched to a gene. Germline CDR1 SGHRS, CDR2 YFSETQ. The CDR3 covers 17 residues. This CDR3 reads CASSPRSGGLGYNEQFF. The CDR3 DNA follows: TGCGCCAGCAGCCCCCGCAGTGGTGGACTAGGGTACAATGAGCAGTTCTTC.

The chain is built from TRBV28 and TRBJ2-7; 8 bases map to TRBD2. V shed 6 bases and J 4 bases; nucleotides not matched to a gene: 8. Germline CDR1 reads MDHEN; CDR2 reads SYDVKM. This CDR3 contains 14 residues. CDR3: CASRAGARFYEQYF. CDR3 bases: TGTGCCAGCAGAGCGGGAGCGCGTTTTTACGAGCAGTACTTC. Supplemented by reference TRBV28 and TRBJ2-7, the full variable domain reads DVKVTQSSRYLVKRTGEKVFLECVQDMDHENMFWYRQDPGLGLRLIYFSYDVKMKEKGDIPEGYSVSREKKERFSLILESASTNQTSMYLCASRAGARFYEQYFGPGTRLTVT.

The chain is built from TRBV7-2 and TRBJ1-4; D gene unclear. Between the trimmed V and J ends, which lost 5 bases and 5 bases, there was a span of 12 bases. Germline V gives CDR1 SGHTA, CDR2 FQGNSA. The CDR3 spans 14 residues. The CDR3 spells CASSLSYANEKLFF. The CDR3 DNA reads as TGTGCCAGCAGCCTTTCGTATGCAAATGAAAAACTGTTTTTT.

This CDR3 is CASSYDGKPYGYTF. CDR3 nucleotide sequence: TGTGCCAGCAGTTATGACGGCAAGCCTTATGGCTACACCTTC. The V call is TRBV6-2 or TRBV6-3, the J call TRBJ1-2; D ambiguous. This CDR3 contains 14 residues. The V end lost 3 bases, the J end lost 5 bases, and 13 bases lay between the germline ends. Germline V gene lookup returns CDR1 MNHEY and CDR2 SVGEGT.

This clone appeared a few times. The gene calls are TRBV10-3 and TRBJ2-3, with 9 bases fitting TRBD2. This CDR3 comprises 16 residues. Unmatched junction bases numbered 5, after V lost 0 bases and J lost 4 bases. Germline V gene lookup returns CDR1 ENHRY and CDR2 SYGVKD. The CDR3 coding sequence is TGTGCCATCAGTGAGTCCCAGCGGGGGGCCCCAGATACGCAGTATTTT. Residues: CAISESQRGAPDTQYF.

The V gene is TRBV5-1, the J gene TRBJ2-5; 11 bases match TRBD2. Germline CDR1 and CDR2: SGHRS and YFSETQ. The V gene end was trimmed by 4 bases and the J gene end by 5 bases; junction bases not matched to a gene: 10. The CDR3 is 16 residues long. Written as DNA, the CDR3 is TGCGCCAGCAGCCCAACCCACCTAGCGGGGGGTGAGACCCAGTACTTC. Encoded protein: CASSPTHLAGGETQYF.

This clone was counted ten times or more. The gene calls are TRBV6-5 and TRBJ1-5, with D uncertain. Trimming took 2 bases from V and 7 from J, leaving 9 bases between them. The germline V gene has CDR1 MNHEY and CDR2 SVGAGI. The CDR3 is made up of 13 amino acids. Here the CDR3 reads CASSYDGRQPQHF. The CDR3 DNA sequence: TGTGCCAGCAGTTACGACGGAAGGCAGCCCCAGCATTTT.

The CDR3 DNA is TGTGCCAGCAGTTTTATAGGACGATTGCAGTTCTTC. Protein: CASSFIGRLQFF. V usage is TRBV28 and J usage is TRBJ2-1; D is uncertain. V gave up 3 bases and J gave up 12 bases, with 12 bases separating them. Germline V gene sequence: CDR1 MDHEN, CDR2 SYDVKM. The CDR3 loop spans 12 amino acids.

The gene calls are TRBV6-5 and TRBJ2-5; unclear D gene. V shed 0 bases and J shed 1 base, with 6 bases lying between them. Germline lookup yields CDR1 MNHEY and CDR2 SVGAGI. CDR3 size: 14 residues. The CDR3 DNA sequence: TGTGCCAGCAGTTACTCCAGAGCCCAAGAGACCCAGTACTTC. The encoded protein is CASSYSRAQETQYF.

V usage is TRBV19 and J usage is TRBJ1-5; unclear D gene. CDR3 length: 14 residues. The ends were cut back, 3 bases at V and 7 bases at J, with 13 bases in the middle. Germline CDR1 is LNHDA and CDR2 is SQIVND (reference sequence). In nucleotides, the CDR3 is TGTGCCAGTAGTATCTCAACAACGGGGCAGCCCCAGCATTTT. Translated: CASSISTTGQPQHF.

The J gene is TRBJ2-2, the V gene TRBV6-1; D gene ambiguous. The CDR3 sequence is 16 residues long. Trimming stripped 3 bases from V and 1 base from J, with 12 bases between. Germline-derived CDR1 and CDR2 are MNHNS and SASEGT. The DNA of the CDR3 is TGTGCCAGCAGTGACCCCGGATCAGAGAACACCGGGGAGCTGTTTTTT. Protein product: CASSDPGSENTGELFF.

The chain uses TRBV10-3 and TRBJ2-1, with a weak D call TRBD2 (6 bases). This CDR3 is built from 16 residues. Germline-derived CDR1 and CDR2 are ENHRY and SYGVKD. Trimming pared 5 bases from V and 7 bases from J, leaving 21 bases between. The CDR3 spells CAISPSPLALRNEQFF. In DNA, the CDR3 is TGTGCCATCAGTCCCTCCCCGCTAGCGCTGAGGAATGAGCAGTTCTTC.

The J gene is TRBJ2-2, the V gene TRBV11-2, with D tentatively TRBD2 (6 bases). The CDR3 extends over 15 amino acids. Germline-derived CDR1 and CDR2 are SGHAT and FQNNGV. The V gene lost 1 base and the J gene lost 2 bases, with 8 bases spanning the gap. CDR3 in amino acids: CASSLVRGNTGELFF. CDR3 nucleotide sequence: TGTGCCAGCAGCTTAGTGCGGGGAAACACCGGGGAGCTGTTTTTT.

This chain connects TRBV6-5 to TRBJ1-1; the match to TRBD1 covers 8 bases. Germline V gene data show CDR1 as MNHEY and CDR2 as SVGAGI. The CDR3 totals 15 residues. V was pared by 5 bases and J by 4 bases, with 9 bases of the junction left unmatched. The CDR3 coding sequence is TGTGCCAGCAGTAAAACCCAGGGGGCGGGCACTGAAGCTTTCTTT. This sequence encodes CASSKTQGAGTEAFF.